This T cell receptor beta chain was sequenced in a study of blood T cell repertoires in COVID-19 (dated by TCRdb to 2019 to 2021). As for the study more broadly: Samples covering the acute and convalescent phases of COVID-19 were provided by collaborators in the United States, Italy and Spain. The prospective study material was composed of cDNA or gDNA derived from T cells, B-cell-depleted T cells, or PBMCs. Subjects who had been exposed to COVID-19, were actively infected with it, or had recovered from it provided the deeply sampled blood TCRbeta repertoires that made up the dataset. The repertoires were released in a freely available public database intended as a resource for research on the immune response to SARS-CoV-2. The samples were drawn from the first 160 participants of the ongoing ImmuneRACE study and from 1,254 subjects provided by 6 global collaborators. The sample metadata nearly always contained a de-identified subject ID, COVID-19 status, age in years and sex. Where available, HLA class I and class II types were obtained from metadata supplied by the sample provider rather than from assay-based typing.

A note on this clone: The antigen it recognizes is unknown. The record has no base qualities; no much larger clone is one base away.

The immunoSEQ Assay, a bias-controlled multiplex PCR, was used to amplify TCRbeta CDR3 regions from genomic DNA. In the original analysis: The number of nucleated cells in each sample was estimated by amplification of reference gene primers within the assay. To quantify the absolute abundance of each unique TCRbeta CDR3 rearrangement, sequence reads were collapsed and filtered. Productive Simpson clonality was computed per sample as the square root of Simpson's diversity index over productive rearrangements. The source is immuneACCESS, and TCRdb retained only in-frame sequences with V and J called. Part of the clones is not carried over; for the studies checked, unresolved V genes explain less than half of this, and the remainder is unexplained. The V and J calls and clone size come from that table; D and trimming were worked out from the DNA. The table for this sample lists some 19,000 clones; about 88% of them were counted only once. The top ten constitute about 10% of the sample.

General study outcomes and caveats: The quantity of clinical and demographic metadata differed by source and by participant and was supplied without curation.

Whole blood was collected in K2EDTA tubes by collaborating institutions according to the institutions' own protocols. For TCRbeta analysis, collaborator samples were shipped as frozen whole blood, as isolated PBMCs, or as DNA extracted from either sample type. Trimming costs V 3 bases and J 1 base, and their ends lie 6 bases apart. The CDR3 spans 13 residues, from the cysteine through the phenylalanine. The read is trimmed to its CDR3 DNA, 39 bases read in frame from base 1. The V gene is TRBV12-3 or TRBV12-4 and the J gene is TRBJ1-1; the D gene is perhaps TRBD1, from 6 matching bases. Material: peripheral blood. The source is a human donor in a cohort sampled during active COVID-19. The donor label of this sample is uncertain. The CDR3 region has the sequence CASSLGANTEAFF. The DNA sequence reads TGTGCCAGCAGTTTGGGGGCGAACACTGAAGCTTTCTTT.